This T cell receptor (beta chain) was obtained from a study of blood T cell repertoires in COVID-19. The protocol was immunoSEQ multiplex PCR, while the TCRdb copy is restricted to in-frame clones and leaves out a portion. The data show approximately 89,000 clones, 85% to 95% seen once. Germline values: CDR1 SGHRS, CDR2 YFSETQ. The V and J ends lost 5 bases and 8 bases respectively, with 20 bases between them. The CDR3 covers 15 residues. This TCR was recovered from a woman aged 55-75 years with active COVID-19. The V gene is TRBV5-1, the J gene TRBJ2-1; perhaps TRBD1 as D (6 bases). The sample was peripheral blood. CDR3 residues: CASRGWLGAGDEQFF. CDR3 bases: TGCGCCAGCAGGGGGTGGTTGGGGGCGGGCGATGAGCAGTTCTTC.